The sequence of this TCR beta chain was determined in a study of human T cells and chemical hapten exposure. Stated time point: healthy volunteer bleed at 6 weeks. Unfractionated whole blood was the source from which total RNA was extracted. Study-wide results and caveats: No shift was seen in TCRs above 1 in 1000 frequency with DPC sensitization.

V shed 6 bases, J shed 7 bases, and the junction held 2 bases outside the gene matches. Germline assignment: CDR1 WSHSY and CDR2 SAAADI. The CDR3 runs 13 residues. This clonotype has ten or more counts. Its antigen is unknown. Per the original methods: Sampled TCR counts reached a median of roughly 100,000 per sample, with values ranging from 23,224 to 690,600. From the RACE reads, TCRdb called clonotypes with MiXCR, one entry per CDR3 protein. TCRdb assigned the V and J calls; the authors' analysis was not used. The data contain about 47,000 distinct CDR3 sequences, 3.7% of them seen just once; the ten biggest clones take up roughly 5.9%.

V gene TRBV10-2 combines with J gene TRBJ1-6, with 8 bases fitting TRBD1. The sequence was obtained from a human donor in good health. Some clones in this sample may be carry-over from other donors' samples. Sequenced sample: whole blood. The DNA for the CDR3 is TGCGCCAGCAGACGACAGGGGAATTCACCCCTCCACTTT. This encodes CASRRQGNSPLHF.